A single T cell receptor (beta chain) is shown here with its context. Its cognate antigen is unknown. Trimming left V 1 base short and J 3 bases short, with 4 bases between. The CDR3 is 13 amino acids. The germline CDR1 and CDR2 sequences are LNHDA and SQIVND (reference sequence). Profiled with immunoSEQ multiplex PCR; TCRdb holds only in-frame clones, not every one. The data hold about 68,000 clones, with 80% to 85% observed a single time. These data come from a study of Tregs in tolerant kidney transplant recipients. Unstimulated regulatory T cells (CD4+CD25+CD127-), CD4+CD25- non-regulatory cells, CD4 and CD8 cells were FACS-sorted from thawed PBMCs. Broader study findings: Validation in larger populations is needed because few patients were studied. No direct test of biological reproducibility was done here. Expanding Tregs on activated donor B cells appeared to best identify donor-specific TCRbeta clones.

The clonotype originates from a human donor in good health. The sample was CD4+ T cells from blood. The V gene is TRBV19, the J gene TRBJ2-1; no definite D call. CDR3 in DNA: TGTGCCAGTAGTATAGGGAACTACAATGAGCAGTTCTTC. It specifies CASSIGNYNEQFF.